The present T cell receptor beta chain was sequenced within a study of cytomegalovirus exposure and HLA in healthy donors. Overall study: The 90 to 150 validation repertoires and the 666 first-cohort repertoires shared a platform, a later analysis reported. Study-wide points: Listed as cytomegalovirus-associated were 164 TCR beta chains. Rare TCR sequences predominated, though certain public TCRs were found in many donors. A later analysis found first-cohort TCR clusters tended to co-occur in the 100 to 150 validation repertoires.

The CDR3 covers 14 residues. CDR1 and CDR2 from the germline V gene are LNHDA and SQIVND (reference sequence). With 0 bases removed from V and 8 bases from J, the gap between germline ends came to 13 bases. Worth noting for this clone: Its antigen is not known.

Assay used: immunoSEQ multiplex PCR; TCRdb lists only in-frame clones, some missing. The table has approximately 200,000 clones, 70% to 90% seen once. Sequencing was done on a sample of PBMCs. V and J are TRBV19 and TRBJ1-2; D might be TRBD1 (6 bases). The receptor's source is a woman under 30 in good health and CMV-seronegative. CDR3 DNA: TGTGCCAGTAGTATAGAGCCACAGGGTGGAGGCTACACCTTC. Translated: CASSIEPQGGGYTF.